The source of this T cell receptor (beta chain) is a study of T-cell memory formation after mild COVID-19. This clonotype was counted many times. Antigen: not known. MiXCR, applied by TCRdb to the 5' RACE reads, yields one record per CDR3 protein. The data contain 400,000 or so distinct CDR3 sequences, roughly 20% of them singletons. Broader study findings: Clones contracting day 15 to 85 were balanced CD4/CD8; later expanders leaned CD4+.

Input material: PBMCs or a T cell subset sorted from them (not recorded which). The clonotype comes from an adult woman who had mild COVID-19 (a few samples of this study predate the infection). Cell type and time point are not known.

CDR3 DNA: TGTGCCAGCAGCCGGGGGGCCGGGGAGCTGTTTTTT. It is translated as CASSRGAGELFF. The chain links TRBV7-9 to TRBJ2-2; 7 nucleotides align to TRBD2. CDR1 SEHNR and CDR2 FQNEAQ come from the germline V gene (reference sequence). The V and J ends lost 5 bases and 6 bases, in that order; junction bases with no gene match: 0. The CDR3 has 12 amino acids.